The 29 T cell receptor beta chains below all came from one sample that was sequenced in a study of T cell responses to AZD1222 COVID-19 vaccine. Profiled with immunoSEQ multiplex PCR; TCRdb holds only in-frame clones, not every one. This table has 90,000 to 150,000 clones, 90% appearing once. Sample: peripheral blood, taken 28 days after the second dose of the MenACWY control vaccine. These receptors all come from an adult who received the MenACWY meningococcal vaccine as a control.

The chain is built from TRBV3-1 (or the pseudogene TRBV3-2) and TRBJ2-3; no clear D. Trimming pared 0 bases from V and 3 bases from J, leaving 7 bases between. The V gene's germline CDR1 is LGHDT and CDR2 YNNKEL (reference sequence). The CDR3 loop spans 14 amino acids. The CDR3 nucleotides read TGTGCCAGCAGCCAAGAGAGCCTGACAGATACGCAGTATTTT. It is translated as CASSQESLTDTQYF.

The chain joins TRBV12-3 or TRBV12-4 to TRBJ2-3, with unresolved D. The CDR3 has 13 amino acids. Trimming removed 4 bases at V and 2 bases at J, with 7 bases between. For the CDR3, the DNA is TGTGCCAGCAGTTCACCATACACAGATACGCAGTATTTT. This codes for CASSSPYTDTQYF.

For the CDR3, the DNA is TGTGCCAGTAGTACTATAGCGGGAGGGCCCCTTGAGCAGTTCTTC. This translates into CASSTIAGGPLEQFF. This chain links TRBV19 with TRBJ2-1; 11 nucleotides align to TRBD2. The V and J ends lost 4 bases and 9 bases, in that order; junction bases with no gene match: 8. Per germline, CDR1 LNHDA and CDR2 SQIVND (reference sequence). This CDR3 has 15 residues.

The chain links TRBV27 to TRBJ2-1, with 13 bases matching TRBD2. Trimming cost V 5 bases and J 6 bases; bases outside gene matches: 7. The CDR3 has 16 residues. The germline gives CDR1 MNHEY, CDR2 SMNVEV (reference sequence). Written as DNA, the CDR3 is TGTGCCAGCAGTCCACGACTAGCGGGGGGTCGCAATGAGCAGTTCTTC. It translates to CASSPRLAGGRNEQFF.

The chain recombines TRBV14 with TRBJ2-1; possibly TRBD1 or TRBD2 for D (5 bases each). V was clipped by 0 bases and J by 4 bases, with 13 bases between them. Per germline, CDR1 SGHDN and CDR2 FVKESK. The CDR3 has 16 amino acids. This CDR3 is CASSQDIWDDYNEQFF. The CDR3 DNA sequence: TGTGCCAGCAGCCAAGATATTTGGGACGATTACAATGAGCAGTTCTTC.

CDR3 sequence reads: CASSLAPVGGVPPGELFF. The CDR3 nucleotides read TGTGCCAGCAGCTTAGCGCCGGTGGGGGGAGTTCCGCCCGGGGAGCTGTTTTTT. V gene TRBV7-2 combines with J gene TRBJ2-2; possibly TRBD2 for D (6 bases). Germline V lookup: CDR1 SGHTA, CDR2 FQGNSA. The CDR3 is 18 amino acids. V shed 0 bases and J shed 6 bases, with 20 bases lying between them.

The chain couples TRBV10-3 to TRBJ1-2; D is ambiguous. The CDR3 loop spans 16 amino acids. The germline gives CDR1 ENHRY, CDR2 SYGVKD. V shed 6 bases and J shed 7 bases, with 24 bases lying between them. Here the CDR3 reads CAISDPQRAGSAGYTF. As DNA, the CDR3 is TGTGCCATCAGCGACCCCCAGCGGGCTGGTAGCGCTGGCTACACCTTC.

The V gene is TRBV4-3, the J gene TRBJ2-5, with TRBD1 matching over 9 bases. Germline V gene sequence: CDR1 LGHNA, CDR2 YSLEER. This CDR3 is built from 14 residues. V lost 4 bases and J lost 5; bases outside the gene matches: 5. CDR3 coding DNA: TGCGCCAGCAGCCCCGACAGGGGGAGTGAGACCCAGTACTTC. It is translated as CASSPDRGSETQYF.

The V and J genes are TRBV19 and TRBJ2-7, with 7 positions matching TRBD2. This CDR3 has 14 residues. Per germline, CDR1 LNHDA and CDR2 SQIVND (reference sequence). Trimming cost V 4 bases and J 3 bases; bases outside gene matches: 6. CDR3 DNA sequence: TGTGCCAGTAGTAGGGCTAGCGGAGTCTACGAGCAGTACTTC. Translated: CASSRASGVYEQYF.

V gene TRBV27 combines with J gene TRBJ2-3; 9 bases fit TRBD2. V dropped 6 bases and J dropped 5; count of bases not matched to a gene: 6. Germline assignment: CDR1 MNHEY and CDR2 SMNVEV (reference sequence). This CDR3 comprises 14 residues. The CDR3 region has the DNA TGTGCCAGCAGGTCTAGCGGGACGGGAGATACGCAGTATTTT. Its translation: CASRSSGTGDTQYF.

J is TRBJ1-2 and V is TRBV5-1, with D possibly matching TRBD1 (6 bases). This CDR3 region has 14 residues. V was cut by 0 bases and J by 2 bases, with 8 bases left in between. The V gene's germline CDR1 is SGHRS and CDR2 YFSETQ. The CDR3 region is CASSLEGGNYGYTF. CDR3 nucleotide sequence: TGCGCCAGCAGCTTGGAGGGGGGCAACTATGGCTACACCTTC. Supplemented by reference TRBV5-1 and TRBJ1-2, the full variable domain reads KAGVTQTPRYLIKTRGQQVTLSCSPISGHRSVSWYQQTPGQGLQFLFEYFSETQRNKGNFPGRFSGRQFSNSRSEMNVSTLELGDSALYLCASSLEGGNYGYTFGSGTRLTVV.

The rearrangement joins TRBV3-1 (or the pseudogene TRBV3-2) to TRBJ2-3; 7 bases map to TRBD2. The CDR3 sequence is 19 residues long. Looked up from germline, CDR1 is LGHDT and CDR2 is YNNKEL (reference sequence). V shed 3 bases, J shed 2 bases, and the junction held 17 bases outside the gene matches. This chain's CDR3 is CASSQSIGLAGADTDTQYF. Written as DNA, the CDR3 is TGTGCCAGCAGCCAGAGCATAGGCTTAGCGGGTGCCGACACAGATACGCAGTATTTT.

The genes are TRBV27 and TRBJ1-6; no clear D gene. In germline, CDR1 is MNHEY, CDR2 SMNVEV (reference sequence). The germline V and J ends were trimmed by 6 bases and 1 base, with 13 bases remaining between them. The CDR3 is 16 amino acids. DNA of the CDR3: TGTGCCAGCAGGACCTCCATGGGGTCCTATAATTCACCCCTCCACTTT. It is translated as CASRTSMGSYNSPLHF.

The chain links TRBV5-6 to TRBJ2-1; 9 bases map to TRBD1. Germline assignment: CDR1 SGHDT and CDR2 YYEEEE. The CDR3 totals 15 residues. V trimming: 3 bases; J trimming: 5 bases; junction bases outside the gene matches: 6. CDR3 in DNA: TGTGCCAGCAGCTACCGGACAGGGGTAGACAATGAGCAGTTCTTC. It codes for CASSYRTGVDNEQFF.

V gene TRBV10-3 combines with J gene TRBJ2-2, with 7 bases aligning to TRBD1. There are 16 residues in the CDR3. CDR1 is ENHRY, CDR2 SYGVKD, per germline. The trim removed 5 bases at V and 4 bases at J, leaving 10 bases unmatched. The CDR3 sequence: CAISTSEGGGTGELFF. The CDR3 coding sequence is TGTGCCATCAGTACGTCGGAAGGGGGCGGCACCGGGGAGCTGTTTTTT.

V is TRBV24-1 and J is TRBJ2-3; D uncertain. The germline gives CDR1 KGHDR, CDR2 SFDVKD. V lost 3 bases and J lost 3, with 9 bases in between. CDR3 length: 14 amino acids. Here the CDR3 DNA reads TGTGCCACCAGTGATGTGTTACGGACAGATACGCAGTATTTT. Its protein is CATSDVLRTDTQYF.

This rearrangement joins TRBV18 to TRBJ1-1; D ambiguous. The V end was cut by 2 bases, the J end by 2 bases, with 6 bases between. Germline CDR1 and CDR2: KGHSH and LQKENI. The CDR3 is made up of 13 amino acids. The CDR3 reads CASSPLDNTEAFF. The CDR3 DNA follows: TGTGCCAGCTCACCATTAGATAACACTGAAGCTTTCTTT.

V is TRBV11-3 and J is TRBJ1-3; no reliable D call. V lost 4 bases to trimming and J lost 3 bases, with 7 bases between them. Germline CDR1 is SGHNT and CDR2 is YENEEA. CDR3 length: 13 residues. CDR3 region: CASSSPDGNTIYF. The CDR3 coding sequence is TGTGCCAGCAGCTCCCCGGATGGAAACACCATATATTTT. Filled out from reference TRBV11-3 and TRBJ1-3, the complete variable domain reads EAGVVQSPRYKIIEKKQPVAFWCNPISGHNTLYWYLQNLGQGPELLIRYENEEAVDDSQLPKDRFSAERLKGVDSTLKIQPAELGDSAVYLCASSSPDGNTIYFGEGSWLTVV.

Turning to this clone: At one boundary the junction diverges from the germline segment, which might be a read error. The rearrangement joins TRBV7-2 to TRBJ2-3, with 12 nucleotides matching TRBD2. CDR3 length: 13 residues. CDR1 is SGHTA, CDR2 FQGNSA, per germline. In DNA form, the CDR3 reads TGTGCCAGCAGCTTACCCAAACTAGCGGGGGGCCCTTGG. It specifies CASSLPKLAGGPW.

The chain has TRBV10-3 and TRBJ2-1, with 10 bases identical to TRBD2. The CDR3 consists of 18 residues. Germline assignment: CDR1 ENHRY and CDR2 SYGVKD. Trimming took 0 bases from V and 2 from J; bases not matched to a gene: 7. The chain's CDR3 is CAISESKAAGGAYNEQFF. DNA for the CDR3: TGTGCCATCAGTGAGTCGAAAGCAGCGGGAGGGGCCTACAATGAGCAGTTCTTC.

The chain uses TRBV28 and TRBJ1-5; D is unresolved. The CDR3 contains 14 residues. V was shortened by 8 bases and J by 2 bases, with 13 bases between the two germline ends. The germline V gene has CDR1 MDHEN and CDR2 SYDVKM. The CDR3 DNA sequence: TGTGCCAGCCTCGTGGCGTCGGGCAATCAGCCCCAGCATTTT. This codes for CASLVASGNQPQHF.

CDR3 nucleotides: TGTGCCAGCAGATACAGGGACAGCTACGAGCAGTACGTC. Its protein product is CASRYRDSYEQYV. The rearrangement joins TRBV28 to TRBJ2-7; 7 bases align to TRBD1. This CDR3 has 13 amino acids. V shed 6 bases, J shed 3 bases, and the junction held 5 bases outside the gene matches. Germline lookup yields CDR1 MDHEN and CDR2 SYDVKM.

The chain recombines TRBV4-1 with TRBJ2-2; 7 bases are a match to TRBD2. V lost 1 base and J lost 4; bases outside the gene matches: 6. The germline gives CDR1 MGHRA, CDR2 YSYEKL. The CDR3 is made up of 16 amino acids. The CDR3 DNA follows: TGCGCCAGCAGCCAAGTGGGCGGGAGAGGCACCGGGGAGCTGTTTTTT. It codes for CASSQVGGRGTGELFF.

J is TRBJ1-5 and V is TRBV11-2; D is unclear. Germline lookup yields CDR1 SGHAT and CDR2 FQNNGV. V lost 1 base and J 0 bases, leaving 7 bases between the germline ends. The CDR3 covers 15 residues. CDR3 in amino acids: CASSLGTNSNQPQHF. In nucleotides, the CDR3 is TGTGCCAGCAGCTTAGGCACAAATAGCAATCAGCCCCAGCATTTT.

This chain links TRBV2 with TRBJ1-3; unclear D gene. Trimming shortened V by 6 bases and J by 0 bases, and 9 bases separated the two germline ends. Per germline, CDR1 SNHLY and CDR2 FYNNEI. There are 14 residues in the CDR3. CDR3 bases: TGTGCCAGCAGGACTGACATCTCTGGAAACACCATATATTTT. Protein: CASRTDISGNTIYF.

The chain couples TRBV7-9 to TRBJ2-5, with D tentatively TRBD1 (5 bases). V gave up 7 bases and J gave up 5 bases, with 23 bases separating them. This CDR3 is 16 amino acids long. CDR1 and CDR2 from the germline V gene are SEHNR and FQNEAQ (reference sequence). The CDR3 DNA is TGTGCCAGCACCCAGCGCAGGTTAGGGGCCGGGGAGACCCAGTACTTC. As protein: CASTQRRLGAGETQYF. The full variable domain, rest sourced from reference TRBV7-9 and TRBJ2-5, is DTGVSQNPRHKITKRGQNVTFRCDPISEHNRLYWYRQTLGQGPEFLTYFQNEAQLEKSRLLSDRFSAERPKGSFSTLEIQRTEQGDSAMYLCASTQRRLGAGETQYFGPGTRLLVL.

This clone was recorded only once. The chain combines TRBV5-4 with TRBJ1-1; TRBD1 might be the D (5 bases). Germline V CDR1 and CDR2: SGHNT, YYREEE (reference sequence). Trimming cost V 2 bases and J 4 bases, with 15 bases left between them. The CDR3 runs to 15 residues. CDR3 sequence (DNA): TGTGCCAGCAGCTTTAAACGGGACGGGGGCACTGAAGCTTTCTTT. Translated, it gives CASSFKRDGGTEAFF.

The CDR3 spells CASSYIGSTDTQYF. The CDR3 DNA reads as TGTGCCAGCAGTTACATCGGAAGCACAGATACGCAGTATTTT. The V call is TRBV6-2 or TRBV6-3, the J call TRBJ2-3; unclear D gene. The CDR3 runs 14 residues. Deletions cut 2 bases from V and 0 bases from J, with 6 bases between. Germline values: CDR1 MNHEY, CDR2 SVGEGT.

This sequence joins TRBV13 and TRBJ2-7, with a tentative D call TRBD2 (6 bases). The CDR3 loop spans 18 amino acids. The germline V and J ends were trimmed by 5 bases and 0 bases, with 23 bases remaining between them. Germline loops: CDR1 PRHDT, CDR2 FYEKMQ (reference sequence). CDR3 sequence reads: CASSPPIGVGGSSYEQYF. The CDR3, as DNA: TGTGCCAGCAGCCCTCCTATTGGGGTGGGAGGAAGCTCCTACGAGCAGTACTTC.